These 17 T cell receptor beta chains were sequenced from one sample in a study of blood T cell repertoires in COVID-19. Sequencing was performed with immunoSEQ multiplex PCR; in TCRdb, only in-frame clones are kept and a portion is missing. Among over 150,000 clones listed, less than 95% were seen once. Material for sequencing was peripheral blood. Source of these receptors: a man aged 45-65 years with acute or convalescent COVID-19.

The V gene is TRBV2, the J gene TRBJ1-5; D not certain. The CDR3 is made up of 13 amino acids. The V gene lost 5 bases and the J gene lost 2 bases, with 7 bases spanning the gap. Germline CDR1 SNHLY, CDR2 FYNNEI. CDR3: CASSISGNQPQHF. The CDR3 DNA follows: TGTGCCAGCAGTATATCTGGCAATCAGCCCCAGCATTTT.

CDR3 region: CASSLALDRGLHF. The CDR3 region has the DNA TGTGCCAGCAGTTTAGCGCTTGACAGGGGCCTCCACTTT. The chain has TRBV12-3 or TRBV12-4 and TRBJ1-6; TRBD1 aligns across 8 bases. The CDR3 consists of 13 residues. After removal of 0 bases from V and 15 bases from J, the junction contained 4 bases not matched to a gene.

The chain employs TRBV12-5 and TRBJ1-1; D gene uncertain. Germline V gene sequence: CDR1 LGHNT, CDR2 FRNRAP. V was clipped by 7 bases and J by 0 bases, with 18 bases between them. This CDR3 has 16 residues. The chain's CDR3 is CASAFAPGRLNTEAFF. CDR3 DNA sequence: TGTGCTAGTGCCTTTGCCCCCGGCAGGCTGAACACTGAAGCTTTCTTT. Full variable domain (rest looked up from reference TRBV12-5 and TRBJ1-1): DARVTQTPRHKVTEMGQEVTMRCQPILGHNTVFWYRQTMMQGLELLAYFRNRAPLDDSGMPKDRFSAEMPDATLATLKIQPSEPRDSAVYFCASAFAPGRLNTEAFFGQGTRLTVV.

V is TRBV10-2 and J is TRBJ2-2; D is possibly TRBD1 (5 bases). Germline V gene lookup returns CDR1 WSHSY and CDR2 SAAADI. V lost 6 bases to trimming and J lost 7 bases, with 15 bases between them. The CDR3 has 14 residues. The CDR3 DNA is TGCGCCAGCAGGGGCAGGGTAAACGTCGGGGAGCTGTTTTTT. Translation gives CASRGRVNVGELFF.

The chain joins TRBV7-9 to TRBJ1-6; TRBD1 is a possible D gene (5 bases). The CDR3 is 15 amino acids. Looked up from germline, CDR1 is SEHNR and CDR2 is FQNEAQ (reference sequence). V was clipped by 6 bases and J by 7 bases, with 16 bases between them. CDR3 DNA sequence: TGTGCCAGCAGGCTTGTAGGACACAAGAATTCACCCCTCCACTTT. Translation gives CASRLVGHKNSPLHF.

This chain connects TRBV9 to TRBJ1-1; D remains ambiguous. The CDR3 extends over 14 amino acids. The V gene's germline CDR1 is SGDLS and CDR2 YYNGEE. Deletions cut 0 bases from V and 1 base from J, with 7 bases between. The CDR3 loop is CASSVVRENTEAFF. Written as DNA, the CDR3 is TGTGCCAGCAGCGTAGTTCGGGAGAACACTGAAGCTTTCTTT.

The chain is built from TRBV6-5 and TRBJ2-5, with D possibly matching TRBD1 (6 bases). Trimming pared 6 bases from V and 2 bases from J, leaving 10 bases between. Germline CDR1 is MNHEY and CDR2 is SVGAGI. This CDR3 contains 13 residues. CDR3 protein: CASRLGQQETQYF. The CDR3 DNA sequence: TGTGCCAGCAGGTTAGGACAGCAAGAGACCCAGTACTTC.

The rearrangement joins TRBV19 to TRBJ1-5, with 9 positions matching TRBD1. Germline lookup yields CDR1 LNHDA and CDR2 SQIVND (reference sequence). The CDR3 has 13 amino acids. The junction had 12 bases not matched to a gene; V was cut back by 6 bases and J by 15 bases. In nucleotides, the CDR3 is TGTGCCAGTAGGCCTCCGGACAGGGGACGAAGGCATTTT. Residues: CASRPPDRGRRHF.

The V and J genes are TRBV30 and TRBJ1-5, with 10 nucleotides matching TRBD1. J was trimmed by 6 bases and V by 1 base; bases with no gene match: 3. The CDR3 covers 14 residues. CDR1 and CDR2 (germline): GTSNPN, SVGIG (reference sequence). CDR3 amino acids: CAWSGGTGVQPQHF. In DNA form, the CDR3 reads TGTGCCTGGAGTGGGGGGACAGGGGTTCAGCCCCAGCATTTT. The variable domain in full, completed from reference TRBV30 and TRBJ1-5, reads SQTIHQWPATLVQPVGSPLSLECTVEGTSNPNLYWYRQAAGRGLQLLFYSVGIGQISSEVPQNLSASRPQDRQFILSSKKLLLSDSGFYLCAWSGGTGVQPQHFGDGTRLSIL.

This clone was seen a single time. The chain is built from TRBV19 and TRBJ1-2, with TRBD1 matching over 7 bases. CDR3 size: 15 residues. The V gene's germline CDR1 is LNHDA and CDR2 SQIVND (reference sequence). V lost 1 base to trimming and J lost 6 bases; unmatched junction nucleotides: 8. The CDR3 loop is CASSIGDRGRHGYTF. In DNA, the CDR3 is TGTGCCAGTAGTATAGGGGACAGAGGTCGGCATGGCTACACCTTC.

In its sample, this clone was seen once. CDR3 nucleotide sequence: TGCAGCGTACCAAACGAGCGGGACCAAGAGACCCAGTACTTC. This gives the protein CSVPNERDQETQYF. V usage is TRBV29-1 and J usage is TRBJ2-5; perhaps TRBD2 as D (6 bases). CDR1 is SQVTM, CDR2 ANQGSEA, per germline. V lost 6 bases, J lost 0 bases, and 14 bases lay in between. This CDR3 comprises 14 residues.

The chain links TRBV9 to TRBJ1-5; 8 nucleotides align to TRBD1. Germline V lookup: CDR1 SGDLS, CDR2 YYNGEE. There are 15 residues in the CDR3. V lost 3 bases, J lost 6 bases, and 8 bases stayed unmatched. The DNA of the CDR3 is TGTGCCAGCAGCGACGGACAGGGCGAGGGTCAGCCCCAGCATTTT. Translating gives CASSDGQGEGQPQHF.

The V gene is TRBV27, the J gene TRBJ2-7, with 9 bases lining up with TRBD2. CDR1 is MNHEY and CDR2 is SMNVEV in the germline V gene (reference sequence). The CDR3 runs 14 residues. V lost 6 bases to trimming and J lost 0 bases; unmatched junction nucleotides: 3. The CDR3 DNA is TGTGCCAGCAGACTAGCGGGTGGCTCCTACGAGCAGTACTTC. Protein: CASRLAGGSYEQYF.

V and J are TRBV30 and TRBJ1-1, with TRBD1 identical over 9 bases. The length of the CDR3 is 13 residues. Germline-derived CDR1 and CDR2 are GTSNPN and SVGIG (reference sequence). Trimming at V came to 2 bases and at J to 4 bases, leaving 2 bases not matched to a gene. In nucleotides, the CDR3 is TGTGCCTGGAGTACGACAGGGGGCACTGAAGCTTTCTTT. Residues: CAWSTTGGTEAFF.

The chain uses TRBV3-1 (or the pseudogene TRBV3-2) and TRBJ1-1, with D perhaps matching TRBD1 (6 bases). The V and J ends lost 4 bases and 4 bases respectively, with 10 bases between them. This CDR3 comprises 13 residues. Germline CDR1 reads LGHDT; CDR2 reads YNNKEL (reference sequence). CDR3 in DNA: TGTGCCAGCAGCCTCGGACAGAGCACTGAAGCTTTCTTT. It codes for CASSLGQSTEAFF.

The chain recombines TRBV7-2 with TRBJ1-1, with TRBD1 matching 9 bases. The junction had 5 bases not matched to a gene; V was cut back by 0 bases and J by 0 bases. Germline V gives CDR1 SGHTA, CDR2 FQGNSA. The CDR3 length is 17 residues. CDR3 in amino acids: CASSLAPQGAMNTEAFF. DNA of the CDR3: TGTGCCAGCAGCTTAGCGCCACAGGGGGCTATGAACACTGAAGCTTTCTTT. Full variable domain (remainder filled in from reference TRBV7-2 and TRBJ1-1): GAGVSQSPSNKVTEKGKDVELRCDPISGHTALYWYRQSLGQGLEFLIYFQGNSAPDKSGLPSDRFSAERTGGSVSTLTIQRTQQEDSAVYLCASSLAPQGAMNTEAFFGQGTRLTVV.

The chain recombines TRBV18 with TRBJ2-7, with TRBD2 matching over 7 bases. V was pared by 1 base and J by 6 bases, with 15 bases of the junction left unmatched. CDR3 length: 17 amino acids. Germline CDR1 reads KGHSH; CDR2 reads LQKENI. Here the CDR3 reads CASSPLARQGRGSEQYV. The CDR3, as DNA: TGTGCCAGCTCACCACTGGCCAGACAAGGGAGGGGATCCGAGCAGTACGTC.